This section outlines one T cell receptor beta chain sequence together with its context. The target antigen is unknown. The data are from a study of cytomegalovirus exposure and HLA in healthy donors. Researchers ran the PCR with 60 Vbeta and 13 Jbeta primers. Authors' processing steps: An analysis performed later counted about 80 million unique TCR beta chains (around 10 million of them shared). Data came from immunoSEQ multiplex PCR; TCRdb stores just in-frame clones and leaves some out. The V and J calls and the clone size are those of that table, but D and trimming were determined from the DNA. The data contain under 90,000 clones, roughly 80% of them singletons. The CDR3 loop spans 13 amino acids. V lost 6 bases, J lost 6 bases, and 5 bases stayed unmatched. From germline, CDR1 is MDHEN and CDR2 SYDVKM. Overall study findings and caveats: Later on, analysis showed that most CMV-associated TCR beta chains appeared to be HLA-restricted. In a later analysis, around 18,000 TCR beta sequences were associated with HLA alleles at 0.05 false discovery rate. Roughly even sequencing depth across donors was the assumption behind the presence/absence analyses.

The sequenced sample consisted of PBMCs. The chain combines TRBV28 with TRBJ2-3; 8 bases line up with TRBD1. The sequence derives from a woman aged 40 to 55 in good health and CMV-seronegative. CDR3 DNA: TGTGCCAGCAGGGACAGGGCTACGGATACGCAGTATTTT. Encoded protein: CASRDRATDTQYF.